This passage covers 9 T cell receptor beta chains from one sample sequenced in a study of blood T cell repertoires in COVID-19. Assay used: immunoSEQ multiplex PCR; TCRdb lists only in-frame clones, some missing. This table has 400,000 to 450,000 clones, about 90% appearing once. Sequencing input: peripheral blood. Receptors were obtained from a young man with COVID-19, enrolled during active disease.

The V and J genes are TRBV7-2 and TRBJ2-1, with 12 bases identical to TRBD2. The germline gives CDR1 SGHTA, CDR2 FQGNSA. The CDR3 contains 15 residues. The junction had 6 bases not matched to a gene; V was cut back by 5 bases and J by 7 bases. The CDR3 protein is CASSKTSGGPNEQFF. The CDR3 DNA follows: TGTGCCAGCAGCAAGACTAGCGGGGGTCCGAATGAGCAGTTCTTC.

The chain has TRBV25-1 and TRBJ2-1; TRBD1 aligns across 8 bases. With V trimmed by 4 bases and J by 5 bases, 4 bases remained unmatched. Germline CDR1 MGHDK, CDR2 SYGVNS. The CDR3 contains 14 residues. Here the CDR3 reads CASSGRTGNNEQFF. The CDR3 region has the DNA TGTGCCAGCAGTGGCAGGACAGGGAACAATGAGCAGTTCTTC.

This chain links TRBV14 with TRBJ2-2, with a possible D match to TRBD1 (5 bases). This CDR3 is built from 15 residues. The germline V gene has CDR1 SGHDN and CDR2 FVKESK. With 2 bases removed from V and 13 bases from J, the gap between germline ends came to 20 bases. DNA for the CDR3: TGTGCCAGCAGCCAAAGGGGCACAGCCCGCGGTGGGCTGTTTTTT. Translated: CASSQRGTARGGLFF.

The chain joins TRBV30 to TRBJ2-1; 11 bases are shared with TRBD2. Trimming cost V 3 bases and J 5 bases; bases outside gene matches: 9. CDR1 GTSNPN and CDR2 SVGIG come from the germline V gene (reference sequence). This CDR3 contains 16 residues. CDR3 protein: CAWRVSGRAHHNEQFF. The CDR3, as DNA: TGTGCCTGGAGGGTTAGCGGGAGGGCTCACCACAATGAGCAGTTCTTC.

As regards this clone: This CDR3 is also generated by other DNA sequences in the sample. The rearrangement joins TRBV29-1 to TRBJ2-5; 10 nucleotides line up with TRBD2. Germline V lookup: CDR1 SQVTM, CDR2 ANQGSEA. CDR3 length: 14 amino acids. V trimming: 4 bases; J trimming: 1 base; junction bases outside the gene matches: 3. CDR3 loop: CSVGLAGGQETQYF. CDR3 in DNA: TGCAGCGTTGGGTTAGCGGGGGGCCAAGAGACCCAGTACTTC.

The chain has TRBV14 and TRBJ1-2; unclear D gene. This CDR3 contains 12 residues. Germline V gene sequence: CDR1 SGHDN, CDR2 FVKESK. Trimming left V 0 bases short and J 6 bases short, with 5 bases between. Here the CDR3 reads CASSQERHGYTF. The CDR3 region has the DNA TGTGCCAGCAGCCAAGAGAGGCATGGCTACACCTTC.

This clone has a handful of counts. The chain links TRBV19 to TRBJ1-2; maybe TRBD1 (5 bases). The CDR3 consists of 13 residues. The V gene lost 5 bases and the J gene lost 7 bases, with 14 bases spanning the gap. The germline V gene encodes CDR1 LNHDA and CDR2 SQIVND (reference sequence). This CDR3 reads CASSPRQGTGYTF. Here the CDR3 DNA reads TGTGCCAGTAGTCCTAGGCAGGGAACTGGCTACACCTTC.

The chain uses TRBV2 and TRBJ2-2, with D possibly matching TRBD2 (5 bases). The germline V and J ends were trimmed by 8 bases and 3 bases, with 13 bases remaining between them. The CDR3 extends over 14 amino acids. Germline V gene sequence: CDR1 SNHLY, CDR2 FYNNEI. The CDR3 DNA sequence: TGTGCCAGCGCAAGGAACGGGGACACCGGGGAGCTGTTTTTT. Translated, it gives CASARNGDTGELFF. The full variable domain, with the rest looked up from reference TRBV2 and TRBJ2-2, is EPEVTQTPSHQVTQMGQEVILRCVPISNHLYFYWYRQILGQKVEFLVSFYNNEISEKSEIFDDQFSVERPDGSNFTLKIRSTKLEDSAMYFCASARNGDTGELFFGEGSRLTVL.

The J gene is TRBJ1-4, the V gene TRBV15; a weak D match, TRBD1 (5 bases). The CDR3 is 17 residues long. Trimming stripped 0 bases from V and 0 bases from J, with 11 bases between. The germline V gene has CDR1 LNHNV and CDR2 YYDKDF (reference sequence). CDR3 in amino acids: CATSRDPGGATNEKLFF. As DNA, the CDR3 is TGTGCCACCAGCAGAGATCCCGGGGGGGCAACTAATGAAAAACTGTTTTTT.